These 15 T cell receptor beta chains were sequenced from one sample in a study of cytomegalovirus exposure and HLA in healthy donors. PCR amplification relied on 60 Vbeta primers (plus 13 Jbeta primers). Produced via immunoSEQ multiplex PCR; TCRdb's table is partial and in-frame only. Of 150,000 to 200,000 clones in the sample, 80% to 90% were seen once. Sequences were obtained from PBMCs. All receptors derive from a man aged 18-30 years in good health and CMV-seropositive.

The CDR3 loop reads CASSPSGTATDTQYF. CDR3 coding DNA: TGTGCCAGCAGTCCAAGCGGAACAGCCACAGATACGCAGTATTTT. The chain links TRBV5-4 to TRBJ2-3; D is possibly TRBD2 (5 bases). The germline V gene encodes CDR1 SGHNT and CDR2 YYREEE (reference sequence). The V end lost 5 bases, the J end lost 2 bases, and 15 bases lay between the germline ends. This CDR3 spans 15 amino acids.

With regard to this clone: The junction departs from the called germline gene at one end, perhaps through a read error. The chain combines TRBV7-9 with TRBJ2-5; 9 nucleotides line up with TRBD1. Germline V gene lookup returns CDR1 SEHNR and CDR2 FQNEAQ (reference sequence). CDR3 size: 13 residues. The CDR3 bases are TGTTCCAGCGACCTGGGACAGGGTGAGACCCAGTACTTC. Translation gives CSSDLGQGETQYF.

V is TRBV7-9 and J is TRBJ2-1; D unclear. Germline CDR1 and CDR2: SEHNR and FQNEAQ (reference sequence). CDR3 length: 16 residues. V was pared by 5 bases and J by 9 bases, with 23 bases between. DNA of the CDR3: TGTGCCAGCAGCCCTCCTAGTTCCCCTGCGTCCAGTGAGCAGTTCTTC. Amino acid sequence: CASSPPSSPASSEQFF.

This rearrangement joins TRBV7-2 to TRBJ2-2, with 7 bases fitting TRBD1. Trimming cost V 3 bases and J 4 bases; bases outside gene matches: 5. Germline values: CDR1 SGHTA, CDR2 FQGNSA. CDR3 length equals 15 residues. Here the CDR3 DNA reads TGTGCCAGCAGCTTTCAGGGACAGATCACCGGGGAGCTGTTTTTT. It translates to CASSFQGQITGELFF.

The chain links TRBV6-1 to TRBJ1-1; 7 bases align to TRBD1. With 6 bases clipped from V and 3 bases from J, the junction kept 4 bases outside the gene matches. The V gene's germline CDR1 is MNHNS and CDR2 SASEGT. The CDR3 sequence is 13 residues long. The CDR3 loop reads CASSQTGDTEAFF. As DNA, the CDR3 is TGTGCCAGCAGCCAAACAGGGGACACTGAAGCTTTCTTT.

V is TRBV6-1 and J is TRBJ2-1, with no clear D. CDR3 length: 14 amino acids. The germline CDR1 and CDR2 sequences are MNHNS and SASEGT. The V end was cut by 3 bases, the J end by 0 bases, with 6 bases between. CDR3 residues: CASSDWSSYNEQFF. DNA for the CDR3: TGTGCCAGCAGTGACTGGAGCTCCTACAATGAGCAGTTCTTC.

This clone appeared a single time. The V call is TRBV27, the J call TRBJ1-2, with 8 bases matching TRBD1. Losses at the gene ends were 2 bases for V and 7 bases for J; bases not matched to a gene: 6. The CDR3 sequence is 14 residues long. Germline assignment: CDR1 MNHEY and CDR2 SMNVEV (reference sequence). Here the CDR3 reads CASSLIRGPGGYTF. CDR3 nucleotide sequence: TGTGCCAGCAGTTTAATCAGGGGGCCAGGTGGCTACACCTTC.

The rearrangement links TRBV5-4 to TRBJ1-1; no reliable D call. Per germline, CDR1 SGHNT and CDR2 YYREEE (reference sequence). Trimming shortened V by 0 bases and J by 5 bases, and 17 bases separated the two germline ends. The CDR3 sequence is 16 residues long. The chain's CDR3 is CASSLGGEGAGTEAFF. DNA for the CDR3: TGTGCCAGCAGCTTGGGCGGAGAGGGCGCGGGTACTGAAGCTTTCTTT.

This chain uses TRBV19 with TRBJ2-1; 11 nucleotides line up with TRBD2. CDR1 LNHDA and CDR2 SQIVND come from the germline V gene (reference sequence). This CDR3 has 15 amino acids. J gave up 7 bases and V 6 bases, and 8 bases lay outside the gene matches. CDR3 amino acids: CASRLSGGAWNEQFF. The CDR3 DNA is TGTGCCAGTAGACTTAGCGGGGGGGCCTGGAATGAGCAGTTCTTC.

The chain links TRBV9 to TRBJ1-5; D gene ambiguous. Germline CDR1 SGDLS, CDR2 YYNGEE. The CDR3 spans 13 residues. V gave up 4 bases and J gave up 4 bases, with 9 bases separating them. The CDR3 region is CASSPGSNQPQHF. DNA of the CDR3: TGTGCCAGCAGCCCCGGGTCGAATCAGCCCCAGCATTTT. The variable domain in full, completed from reference TRBV9 and TRBJ1-5, reads DSGVTQTPKHLITATGQRVTLRCSPRSGDLSVYWYQQSLDQGLQFLIQYYNGEERAKGNILERFSAQQFPDLHSELNLSSLELGDSALYFCASSPGSNQPQHFGDGTRLSIL.

The V gene is TRBV28, the J gene TRBJ1-1; 9 bases map to TRBD1. Germline V gene lookup returns CDR1 MDHEN and CDR2 SYDVKM. The CDR3 runs to 15 residues. The V gene end was trimmed by 4 bases and the J gene end by 5 bases; junction bases not matched to a gene: 8. CDR3 DNA: TGTGCCAGCAGTTCGCCAACAGGGGGCCTAACTGAAGCTTTCTTT. Its translation: CASSSPTGGLTEAFF. Together with reference TRBV28 and TRBJ1-1, the CDR3 gives the full variable domain: DVKVTQSSRYLVKRTGEKVFLECVQDMDHENMFWYRQDPGLGLRLIYFSYDVKMKEKGDIPEGYSVSREKKERFSLILESASTNQTSMYLCASSSPTGGLTEAFFGQGTRLTVV.

The chain carries TRBV14 and TRBJ1-2; 7 positions match TRBD1. From germline, CDR1 is SGHDN and CDR2 FVKESK. The junction had 2 bases not matched to a gene; V was cut back by 5 bases and J by 2 bases. The CDR3 has 13 amino acids. The CDR3 nucleotides read TGTGCCAGCAGCGCGACAGGGAACTATGGCTACACCTTC. Amino acid sequence: CASSATGNYGYTF.

This sequence joins TRBV7-9 and TRBJ1-4; 11 bases fit TRBD1. V was pared by 5 bases and J by 7 bases, with 6 bases of the junction left unmatched. This CDR3 spans 15 amino acids. Germline V gene data show CDR1 as SEHNR and CDR2 as FQNEAQ (reference sequence). The CDR3 loop reads CASSRIGTGGEKLFF. The CDR3 DNA follows: TGTGCCAGCAGCAGGATCGGGACAGGGGGTGAAAAACTGTTTTTT. Full variable domain (remainder filled in from reference TRBV7-9 and TRBJ1-4): DTGVSQNPRHKITKRGQNVTFRCDPISEHNRLYWYRQTLGQGPEFLTYFQNEAQLEKSRLLSDRFSAERPKGSFSTLEIQRTEQGDSAMYLCASSRIGTGGEKLFFGSGTQLSVL.

This clone has a single count. CDR3 protein: CASSLVKGLDNTGELFF. CDR3 sequence (DNA): TGTGCCAGCAGCTTAGTGAAGGGACTAGATAACACCGGGGAGCTGTTTTTT. The genes are TRBV7-2 and TRBJ2-2; 8 positions agree with TRBD2. The germline CDR1 and CDR2 sequences are SGHTA and FQGNSA. V was clipped by 1 base and J by 2 bases; unmatched bases: 6. The CDR3 is 17 amino acids. The whole variable domain, filled in from reference TRBV7-2 and TRBJ2-2, reads GAGVSQSPSNKVTEKGKDVELRCDPISGHTALYWYRQSLGQGLEFLIYFQGNSAPDKSGLPSDRFSAERTGGSVSTLTIQRTQQEDSAVYLCASSLVKGLDNTGELFFGEGSRLTVL.

The V gene is TRBV5-6, the J gene TRBJ2-3; weak D call: TRBD2 (6 bases). The CDR3 contains 16 residues. Trimming took off 4 bases at V and 0 bases at J, with 15 bases between the two ends. From germline, CDR1 is SGHDT and CDR2 YYEEEE. CDR3 protein: CASSPLAGPSTDTQYF. In DNA, the CDR3 is TGTGCCAGCAGCCCCCTCGCGGGACCTAGCACAGATACGCAGTATTTT.